The clone carrying this T cell receptor (beta chain) has just one count. The antigen remains unidentified. Here immunoSEQ multiplex PCR was the method, and the copy in TCRdb shows in-frame clones only, minus some. The sample lists more than 95,000 clones; approximately 94% were seen once. The sample is drawn from a study of siplizumab effects on memory and regulatory T cells. The study's findings and limits: Greater diversity than memory cells seemed evident in naive T cells, which also appeared to be major alloresponse contributors.

From germline, CDR1 is KGHSH and CDR2 LQKENI. This CDR3 comprises 11 residues. Trimming stripped 6 bases from V and 5 bases from J, with 7 bases between. The chain recombines TRBV18 with TRBJ1-2; D not certain. The origin of this receptor is a human donor in good health. Sequencing used non-Treg CD4+ T cells sorted from blood. The CDR3: CASSCRYGYTF. The CDR3 nucleotides are TGTGCCAGCTCGTGCAGATATGGCTACACCTTC. Looking up the rest from reference TRBV18 and TRBJ1-2 gives the full variable domain: NAGVMQNPRHLVRRRGQEARLRCSPMKGHSHVYWYRQLPEEGLKFMVYLQKENIIDESGMPKERFSAEFPKEGPSILRIQQVVRGDSAAYFCASSCRYGYTFGSGTRLTVV.